These 10 T cell receptor beta chains share one sample of origin, sequenced in a study of early T cells in non-severe SARS-CoV-2 infection. In TCRdb, the 5' RACE reads were re-called with MiXCR into one record per CDR3 protein. The sample has roughly 35,000 distinct CDR3 sequences; 5% to 6.5% are singletons. The sequencing sample was made of whole blood. The source of these receptors is an adult who was a healthcare worker with PCR-confirmed SARS-CoV-2 infection or an uninfected control (not recorded which).

The CDR3 here is CASRFGQDNSPLHF. DNA for the CDR3: TGTGCCAGCAGATTCGGCCAAGATAATTCACCCCTCCACTTT. This rearrangement joins TRBV28 to TRBJ1-6; D remains ambiguous. The CDR3 has 14 amino acids. V was cut by 6 bases and J by 5 bases, with 11 bases left in between. CDR1 is MDHEN, CDR2 SYDVKM, per germline.

Ten or more counts support this clonotype. V and J are TRBV12-3 or TRBV12-4 and TRBJ2-2; 8 bases agree with TRBD1. The CDR3 has 15 residues. With 8 bases clipped from V and 5 bases from J, the junction kept 10 bases outside the gene matches. Written as DNA, the CDR3 is TGTGCCAGCCGAGGACAGGGTACGGGGACCGGGGAGCTGTTTTTT. It encodes CASRGQGTGTGELFF.

At least ten counts were recorded for this clonotype. This sequence joins TRBV20-1 and TRBJ1-3, with D uncertain. The CDR3 spans 14 residues. Germline values: CDR1 DFQATT, CDR2 SNEGSKA (reference sequence). V lost 4 bases to trimming and J lost 1 base, with 11 bases between them. This CDR3 reads CSATQRESGNTIYF. The CDR3 bases are TGCAGTGCTACCCAACGGGAGTCTGGAAACACCATATATTTT.

In its sample, this clonotype was seen many times. The genes are TRBV27 and TRBJ1-6, with D uncertain. V was shortened by 7 bases and J by 0 bases, with 10 bases between the two germline ends. The CDR3 has 15 amino acids. The germline V gene has CDR1 MNHEY and CDR2 SMNVEV (reference sequence). The chain's CDR3 is CASKSASSYNSPLHF. The CDR3 nucleotides are TGTGCCAGCAAATCGGCTAGCTCCTATAATTCACCCCTCCACTTT.

There are a few counts of this clonotype. V gene TRBV27 combines with J gene TRBJ2-5; 9 bases are a match to TRBD1. Germline CDR1 MNHEY, CDR2 SMNVEV (reference sequence). The CDR3 has 17 amino acids. The V segment lost 1 base and the J segment 5 bases; nucleotides outside the gene matches: 11. CDR3 coding DNA: TGTGCCAGCAGTTTATTGGGACAGGGTCTTTTGCGGGAGACCCAGTACTTC. Translation: CASSLLGQGLLRETQYF.

V gene TRBV6-5 combines with J gene TRBJ2-1; D possibly corresponds to TRBD1 (6 bases). The V gene's germline CDR1 is MNHEY and CDR2 SVGAGI. The CDR3 covers 16 residues. Trimming removed 6 bases at V and 1 base at J, with 16 bases between. For the CDR3, the DNA is TGTGCCAGCAGCCCCACCGGGACATTGTCCTACAATGAGCAGTTCTTC. It is translated as CASSPTGTLSYNEQFF.

This clonotype appeared many times. V and J are TRBV4-2 and TRBJ2-7; D gene unclear. V shed 1 base and J shed 2 bases, with 18 bases lying between them. CDR1 is LGHNA, CDR2 YNFKEQ, per germline. The CDR3 consists of 17 residues. The CDR3 sequence: CASSQGPYPPVPYEQYF. Written as DNA, the CDR3 is TGTGCCAGCAGCCAAGGGCCCTACCCCCCAGTGCCCTACGAGCAGTACTTC.

This clonotype occurred many times. The chain recombines TRBV4-3 with TRBJ2-1; 7 bases agree with TRBD2. V lost 4 bases and J lost 10; bases outside the gene matches: 16. The CDR3 runs to 16 residues. Germline CDR1 LGHNA, CDR2 YSLEER. In nucleotides, the CDR3 is TGCGCCAGCAGCCCCCTTGCAGGCGGGAGCGAGGCGGAGCAGTTCTTC. This gives the protein CASSPLAGGSEAEQFF.

At least ten counts were recorded for this clonotype. V and J are TRBV7-2 and TRBJ1-1, with 8 bases that match TRBD1. The germline V gene encodes CDR1 SGHTA and CDR2 FQGNSA. The J segment lost 4 bases and the V segment lost 2 bases, leaving 12 bases of the junction unmatched. This CDR3 region has 17 residues. CDR3 in amino acids: CASSLRLVQGAGTEAFF. CDR3 coding DNA: TGTGCCAGCAGCTTAAGACTAGTTCAGGGGGCAGGCACTGAAGCTTTCTTT.

The rearrangement joins TRBV2 to TRBJ2-5; TRBD1 matches at 10 bases. This CDR3 is 16 amino acids long. CDR1 is SNHLY, CDR2 FYNNEI, per germline. Trimming removed 4 bases from V and 5 bases from J; junction bases left unmatched: 10. CDR3 coding DNA: TGTGCCAGCAGTGGCCGGGACAGGGGAGTTAGTGAGACCCAGTACTTC. This gives the protein CASSGRDRGVSETQYF.